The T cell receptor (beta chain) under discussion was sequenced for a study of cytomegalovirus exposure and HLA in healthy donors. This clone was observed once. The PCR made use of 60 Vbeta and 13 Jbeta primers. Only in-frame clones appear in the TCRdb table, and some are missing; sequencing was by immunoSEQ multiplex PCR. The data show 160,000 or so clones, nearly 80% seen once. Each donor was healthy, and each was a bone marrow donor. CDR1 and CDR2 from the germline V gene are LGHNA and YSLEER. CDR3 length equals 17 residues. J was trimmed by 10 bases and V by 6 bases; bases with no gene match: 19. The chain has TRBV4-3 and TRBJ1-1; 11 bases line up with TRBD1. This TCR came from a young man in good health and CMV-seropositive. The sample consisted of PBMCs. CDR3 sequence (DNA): TGCGCCAGCAGTTTGTTCTCCGGGACAGGGGGGGGATTGAGAGCTTTCTTT. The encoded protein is CASSLFSGTGGGLRAFF.